Described below is a single T cell receptor (beta chain) sequence and its context. Its antigen is not identified. This record comes from a study of monozygotic twins with inflammatory bowel disease. Study-wide findings and caveats: No repertoire similarity difference was seen between concordant and discordant twins; power was possibly limited. T cell subtypes were not distinguishable in this analysis.

Every single donor had an approximately 2.3 ml blood sample drawn. CDR3 size: 14 residues. The V gene's germline CDR1 is SGHTA and CDR2 FQGTGA. Template switching added UMIs carrying a 6-nucleotide sample barcode. TCRdb re-called the 5' RACE reads and catalogs CDR3 proteins one per entry, DNA excluded. The sample includes over 90,000 distinct CDR3 sequences. This chain connects TRBV7-3 to TRBJ2-7; TCRdb lists TRBD1, though no DNA is available to test this call. Sequencing was carried out using blood. The sequence derives from a human donor with ulcerative colitis or Crohn's disease, or a healthy co-twin of an affected twin (not recorded which). The CDR3 here is CASSLTPGPYEQYF.